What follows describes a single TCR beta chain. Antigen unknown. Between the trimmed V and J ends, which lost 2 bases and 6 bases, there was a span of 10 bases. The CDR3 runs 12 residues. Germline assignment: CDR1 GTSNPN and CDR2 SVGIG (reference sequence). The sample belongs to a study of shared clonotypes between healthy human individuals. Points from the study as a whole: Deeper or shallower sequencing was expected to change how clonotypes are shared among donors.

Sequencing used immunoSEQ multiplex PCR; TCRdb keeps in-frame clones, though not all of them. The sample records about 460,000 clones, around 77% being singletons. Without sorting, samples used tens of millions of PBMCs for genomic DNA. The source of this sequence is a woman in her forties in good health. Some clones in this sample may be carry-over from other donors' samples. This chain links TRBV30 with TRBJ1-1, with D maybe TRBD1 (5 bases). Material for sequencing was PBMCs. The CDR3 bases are TGTGCCTGGAGTACAGGTCAGCCTGAAGCTTTCTTT. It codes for CAWSTGQPEAFF.